The TCR beta chain under discussion was sequenced for a study of cytomegalovirus exposure and HLA in healthy donors. Study results and limitations: Under in vitro conditions, a few CMV-associated chains were confirmed as specific for CMV antigens. A later analysis showed HLA-associated TCR beta chains outstripping equally common others in clonal expansion. With later analysis, a missense DCLRE1C variant became linked to TCR beta V- and J-gene trimming.

Details on this clone: The target antigen is unknown.

Germline V gene data show CDR1 as LNHDA and CDR2 as SQIVND (reference sequence). This CDR3 contains 14 residues. V shed 3 bases and J 2 bases; nucleotides not matched to a gene: 1. Primers: 60 Vbeta forward and 13 Jbeta reverse. Profiling relied on immunoSEQ multiplex PCR, and the TCRdb table lists in-frame clones only, not all of them. The sample records some 120,000 clones, approximately 70% being singletons. This receptor was obtained from a woman aged 25-40 years in good health and CMV-seronegative. This chain joins TRBV19 and TRBJ1-5; 7 positions match TRBD1. The sample consisted of PBMCs. CDR3 region: CASSITGGNQPQHF. CDR3 coding DNA: TGTGCCAGTAGTATCACAGGGGGCAATCAGCCCCAGCATTTT.